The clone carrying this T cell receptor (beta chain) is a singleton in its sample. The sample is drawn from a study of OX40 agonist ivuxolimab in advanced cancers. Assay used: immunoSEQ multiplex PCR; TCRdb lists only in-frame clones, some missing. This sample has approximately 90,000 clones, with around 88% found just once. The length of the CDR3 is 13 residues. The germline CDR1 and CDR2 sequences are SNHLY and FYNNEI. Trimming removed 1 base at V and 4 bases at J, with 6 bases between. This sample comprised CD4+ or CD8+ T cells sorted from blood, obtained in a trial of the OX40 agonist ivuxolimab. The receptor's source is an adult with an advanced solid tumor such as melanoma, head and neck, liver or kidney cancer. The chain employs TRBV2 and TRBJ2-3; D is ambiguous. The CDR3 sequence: CASSEDPADTQYF. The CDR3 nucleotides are TGTGCCAGCAGTGAAGACCCAGCAGATACGCAGTATTTT.